What follows describes a single T cell receptor beta chain. Its target is not known. TCRdb fed the 5' RACE reads into MiXCR, producing one record per CDR3 protein. The sample records approximately 890,000 distinct CDR3 sequences, about 12% being singletons. The sample belongs to a study of identical twins. Whole-study results and caveats: Clonotypes of the beta chain that were abundant in cord blood carried fewer insertions (memory repertoires showed none).

V gave up 7 bases and J gave up 4 bases; unmatched junction bases: 10. The CDR3 runs 14 residues. The germline gives CDR1 SQVTM, CDR2 ANQGSEA. The same specimen was also included in a second study, on yellow fever vaccine responses in identical twins. Per that paper: A vaccine T cell response that seemed partly convergent and partly personalized was reported in twins.

This TCR was recovered from a woman between 18 and 30 years old in good health. The sample consisted of PBMCs. The rearrangement uses TRBV29-1 and TRBJ2-5; 9 bases agree with TRBD1. The chain's CDR3 is CSARTGTGIETQYF. The CDR3 DNA reads TGCAGCGCCCGAACCGGGACAGGGATAGAGACCCAGTACTTC. The full variable domain, completed using reference TRBV29-1 and TRBJ2-5, is SAVISQKPSRDICQRGTSLTIQCQVDSQVTMMFWYRQQPGQSLTLIATANQGSEATYESGFVIDKFPISRPNLTFSTLTVSNMSPEDSSIYLCSARTGTGIETQYFGPGTRLLVL.